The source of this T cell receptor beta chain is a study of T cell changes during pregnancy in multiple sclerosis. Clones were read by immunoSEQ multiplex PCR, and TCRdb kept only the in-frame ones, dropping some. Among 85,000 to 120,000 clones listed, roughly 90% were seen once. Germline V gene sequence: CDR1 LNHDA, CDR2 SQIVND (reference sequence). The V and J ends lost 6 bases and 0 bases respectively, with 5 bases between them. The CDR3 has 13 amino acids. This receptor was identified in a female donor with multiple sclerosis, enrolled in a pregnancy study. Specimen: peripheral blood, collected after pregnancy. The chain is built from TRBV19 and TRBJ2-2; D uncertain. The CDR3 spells CASRATNTGELFF. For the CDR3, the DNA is TGTGCCAGTAGGGCAACGAACACCGGGGAGCTGTTTTTT.